Listed below are T cell receptor beta chains from one sample, sequenced in a study of T cell changes during pregnancy in multiple sclerosis. Clones were sequenced by immunoSEQ multiplex PCR, and TCRdb holds only the in-frame ones, with some missing. The sample yields approximately 37,000 clones, roughly 90% seen once. This material consisted of CD8+ T cells from peripheral blood mononuclear cells, taken in the first trimester of pregnancy. The source is a female donor with multiple sclerosis, enrolled in a pregnancy study. CDR3s include the opening cysteine and the closing phenylalanine or tryptophan. Each record gives: CDR3 length, V gene, D gene, J gene, clone size, CDR3 DNA, CDR3 protein. D genes are given only for firm matches. A row's size may be missing; if present it is once, few, many or a size class.

cdr3_length: 11
v_call: TRBV13
d_call: -
j_call: TRBJ2-1
clone_size: once
cdr3_nt: TGTGCCAGCACAAGAGATAATGAGCAGTTCTTC
cdr3_aa: CASTRDNEQFF

cdr3_length: 17
v_call: TRBV27
d_call: -
j_call: TRBJ1-5
clone_size: -
cdr3_nt: TGTGCCAGCAGGCCTGGGGGCTCGGGCTGGTCTGATCAGCCCCAGCATTTT
cdr3_aa: CASRPGGSGWSDQPQHF

cdr3_length: 14
v_call: TRBV7-9
d_call: -
j_call: TRBJ1-3
clone_size: few
cdr3_nt: TGTGCCAGCAGCCCCCCAGGTATTGGAAACACCATATATTTT
cdr3_aa: CASSPPGIGNTIYF

cdr3_length: 14
v_call: TRBV4-3
d_call: -
j_call: TRBJ2-7
clone_size: -
cdr3_nt: TGCGCCAGCAGCCTTGGGCCTACCTCCCGCGAGCAGTACTTC
cdr3_aa: CASSLGPTSREQYF

cdr3_length: 11
v_call: TRBV10-3
d_call: -
j_call: TRBJ2-7
clone_size: -
cdr3_nt: TGTGCCATCAGTGACCCCCTCGAGCAGTACTTC
cdr3_aa: CAISDPLEQYF

cdr3_length: 12
v_call: TRBV10-2
d_call: -
j_call: TRBJ1-2
clone_size: once
cdr3_nt: TGCGCCAGCAGTGAGACAGGCCGGGGCTACACCTTC
cdr3_aa: CASSETGRGYTF

cdr3_length: 16
v_call: TRBV11-2
d_call: TRBD2
j_call: TRBJ2-3
clone_size: -
cdr3_nt: TGTGCCAGCAGCTTACGCGCTAGCGGGGGGTCAGATACGCAGTATTTT
cdr3_aa: CASSLRASGGSDTQYF

cdr3_length: 15
v_call: TRBV7-2
d_call: TRBD1
j_call: TRBJ1-5
clone_size: -
cdr3_nt: TGTGCCAGCAGCATGGGACAGGTCGTTGTTCAGCCCCAGCATTTT
cdr3_aa: CASSMGQVVVQPQHF

cdr3_length: 15
v_call: TRBV6-5
d_call: TRBD1
j_call: TRBJ1-2
clone_size: -
cdr3_nt: TGTGCCAGTACTCCCCTTACAGGGGGTTACTATGGCTACACCTTC
cdr3_aa: CASTPLTGGYYGYTF

cdr3_length: 15
v_call: TRBV7-6
d_call: TRBD1
j_call: TRBJ1-1
clone_size: -
cdr3_nt: TGTGCCAGCAGCTTAGGGGGACAGGGGACCACTGAAGCTTTCTTT
cdr3_aa: CASSLGGQGTTEAFF

cdr3_length: 14
v_call: TRBV6-6
d_call: -
j_call: TRBJ1-3
clone_size: once
cdr3_nt: TGTGCCAGCAGTTTAGACGGGGAGGGAAACACCATATATTTT
cdr3_aa: CASSLDGEGNTIYF

cdr3_length: 15
v_call: TRBV6-1
d_call: -
j_call: TRBJ1-6
clone_size: -
cdr3_nt: TGTGCCAGCAGTGCGACCGGGACTCTAAATTCACCCCTCCACTTT
cdr3_aa: CASSATGTLNSPLHF

cdr3_length: 13
v_call: TRBV7-3
d_call: -
j_call: TRBJ2-1
clone_size: -
cdr3_nt: TGTGCCAGCAGCTCCGGAGCTCTCAATGAGCAGTTCTTC
cdr3_aa: CASSSGALNEQFF

cdr3_length: 13
v_call: TRBV19
d_call: -
j_call: TRBJ2-7
clone_size: -
cdr3_nt: TGTGCCAGTAGCTGGGCGGGGAGCTACGAGCAGTACTTC
cdr3_aa: CASSWAGSYEQYF

cdr3_length: 14
v_call: TRBV5-4
d_call: -
j_call: TRBJ2-3
clone_size: -
cdr3_nt: TGTGCCAGCAGCTTGGGTGGGGGGTCAGATACGCAGTATTTT
cdr3_aa: CASSLGGGSDTQYF

cdr3_length: 14
v_call: TRBV4-1
d_call: -
j_call: TRBJ2-5
clone_size: -
cdr3_nt: TGCGCCAGCAGCCAACCAGGGGTAGAGGAGACCCAGTACTTC
cdr3_aa: CASSQPGVEETQYF

cdr3_length: 14
v_call: TRBV7-9
d_call: TRBD1
j_call: TRBJ2-1
clone_size: -
cdr3_nt: TGTGCCAGCAGCTTAAGGCAGGGGGTGAGTGAGCAGTTCTTC
cdr3_aa: CASSLRQGVSEQFF

cdr3_length: 15
v_call: TRBV5-8
d_call: -
j_call: TRBJ1-1
clone_size: -
cdr3_nt: TGTGCCAGCAGCTTGATTCTGGGGGGGGACACTGAAGCTTTCTTT
cdr3_aa: CASSLILGGDTEAFF

cdr3_length: 14
v_call: TRBV11-2
d_call: -
j_call: TRBJ1-2
clone_size: -
cdr3_nt: TGTGCCAGCAGCTCCTCCCCGGCGGACTATGGCTACACCTTC
cdr3_aa: CASSSSPADYGYTF

cdr3_length: 16
v_call: TRBV9
d_call: TRBD1
j_call: TRBJ1-2
clone_size: -
cdr3_nt: TGTGCCAGCAGCGGGGGACAGGGGGCGCCCCGCTATGGCTACACCTTC
cdr3_aa: CASSGGQGAPRYGYTF

cdr3_length: 12
v_call: TRBV19
d_call: -
j_call: TRBJ1-1
clone_size: few
cdr3_nt: TGTGCCTCCGAAAGGGGGAACACTGAAGCTTTCTTT
cdr3_aa: CASERGNTEAFF

cdr3_length: 13
v_call: TRBV4-1
d_call: -
j_call: TRBJ1-1
clone_size: -
cdr3_nt: TGCGCCAGCAGCCCGGGACAGAACACTGAAGCTTTCTTT
cdr3_aa: CASSPGQNTEAFF

cdr3_length: 17
v_call: TRBV7-2
d_call: -
j_call: TRBJ1-5
clone_size: -
cdr3_nt: TGTGCCAGCAGCTTATCCCCTATTGCCTATAGCAATCAGCCCCAGCATTTT
cdr3_aa: CASSLSPIAYSNQPQHF

cdr3_length: 14
v_call: TRBV5-6
d_call: -
j_call: TRBJ1-5
clone_size: -
cdr3_nt: TGTGCCAGCAGCTTGGCCTTCAGCAATCAGCCCCAGCATTTT
cdr3_aa: CASSLAFSNQPQHF

cdr3_length: 18
v_call: TRBV27
d_call: -
j_call: TRBJ2-6
clone_size: -
cdr3_nt: TGTGCCAGCAGTTCTCAGACAGGAGCGCTTCCTGGGGCCAACGTCCTGACTTTC
cdr3_aa: CASSSQTGALPGANVLTF

cdr3_length: 11
v_call: TRBV27
d_call: -
j_call: TRBJ1-2
clone_size: -
cdr3_nt: TGTGCCAGCAGGCAGGGTCATGGCTACACCTTC
cdr3_aa: CASRQGHGYTF

cdr3_length: 12
v_call: TRBV15
d_call: -
j_call: TRBJ1-6
clone_size: -
cdr3_nt: TGTGCCACCAGCCTGACAGATTCACCCCTCCACTTT
cdr3_aa: CATSLTDSPLHF

cdr3_length: 13
v_call: TRBV27
d_call: -
j_call: TRBJ2-1
clone_size: -
cdr3_nt: TGTGCCAGCAGCCTTAGGTTCAGCGCTGAGCAGTTCTTC
cdr3_aa: CASSLRFSAEQFF

cdr3_length: 15
v_call: TRBV5-1
d_call: -
j_call: TRBJ2-1
clone_size: -
cdr3_nt: TGCGCCAGCAGCTTGTTCGGGCTAGCCGACGATGAGCAGTTCTTC
cdr3_aa: CASSLFGLADDEQFF

cdr3_length: 18
v_call: TRBV4-3
d_call: TRBD2
j_call: TRBJ2-3
clone_size: -
cdr3_nt: TGCGCCAGCAGCCAAGACCCGAGCGGGGGCTTATCCCCCGATACGCAGTATTTT
cdr3_aa: CASSQDPSGGLSPDTQYF

cdr3_length: 15
v_call: TRBV7-9
d_call: TRBD1
j_call: TRBJ1-4
clone_size: once
cdr3_nt: TGTGCCAGCAGCGTTACGGGGACAGAGAATGAAAAACTGTTTTTT
cdr3_aa: CASSVTGTENEKLFF

cdr3_length: 14
v_call: TRBV5-4
d_call: -
j_call: TRBJ2-7
clone_size: -
cdr3_nt: TGTGCCAGCAGCCTATTTAAGGGGAATTACGAGCAGTACTTC
cdr3_aa: CASSLFKGNYEQYF

cdr3_length: 13
v_call: TRBV7-2
d_call: TRBD1
j_call: TRBJ2-7
clone_size: once
cdr3_nt: TGTGCCAGCAGCTTCGGGACAGGCCGCGAGCAGTACTTC
cdr3_aa: CASSFGTGREQYF

cdr3_length: 14
v_call: TRBV30
d_call: TRBD1
j_call: TRBJ1-2
clone_size: -
cdr3_nt: TGTGCCTGGATTCGGACAGGGGTAGATAATGGCTACACCTTC
cdr3_aa: CAWIRTGVDNGYTF

cdr3_length: 13
v_call: TRBV10-3
d_call: TRBD1
j_call: TRBJ1-1
clone_size: -
cdr3_nt: TGTGCCGCTGGACAGGATATGAACACTGAAGCTTTCTTT
cdr3_aa: CAAGQDMNTEAFF

cdr3_length: 12
v_call: TRBV9
d_call: -
j_call: TRBJ1-5
clone_size: -
cdr3_nt: TGTGCCAGCAGCGTAGAGGGGCAGCCCCAGCATTTT
cdr3_aa: CASSVEGQPQHF

cdr3_length: 14
v_call: TRBV19
d_call: TRBD2
j_call: TRBJ2-7
clone_size: -
cdr3_nt: TGTGCCAGTAGTATGGGCAGGGAGGGCGTCGAGCAGTACTTC
cdr3_aa: CASSMGREGVEQYF

cdr3_length: 15
v_call: TRBV9
d_call: TRBD1
j_call: TRBJ2-1
clone_size: -
cdr3_nt: TGTGCCAGCAGCGTAGCGGGGACAGGGGGCAGTGAGCAGTTCTTC
cdr3_aa: CASSVAGTGGSEQFF

cdr3_length: 15
v_call: TRBV4-1
d_call: TRBD1
j_call: TRBJ1-6
clone_size: many
cdr3_nt: TGCGCCAGCAGCCAAGGCGGGACAGCAACTTCACCCCTCCACTTT
cdr3_aa: CASSQGGTATSPLHF

cdr3_length: 16
v_call: TRBV15
d_call: TRBD2
j_call: TRBJ2-7
clone_size: -
cdr3_nt: TGTGCCACCAGCAGGGGAGCGACTAGCGAAGGCTACGAGCAGTACTTC
cdr3_aa: CATSRGATSEGYEQYF

cdr3_length: 12
v_call: TRBV7-8
d_call: -
j_call: TRBJ2-3
clone_size: -
cdr3_nt: TGTGCCAGCAGCTTGCTCGGGGATACGCAGTATTTT
cdr3_aa: CASSLLGDTQYF

cdr3_length: 14
v_call: TRBV19
d_call: TRBD2
j_call: TRBJ2-7
clone_size: -
cdr3_nt: TGTGCCAGTAGTATGGGCATAGCGGGGGGGCCTCTGTACTTC
cdr3_aa: CASSMGIAGGPLYF

cdr3_length: 15
v_call: TRBV6-4
d_call: -
j_call: TRBJ1-6
clone_size: -
cdr3_nt: TGTGCCAGCAGCCTGGGGGCTACTTATAATTCACCCCTCCACTTT
cdr3_aa: CASSLGATYNSPLHF

cdr3_length: 13
v_call: TRBV27
d_call: -
j_call: TRBJ2-7
clone_size: -
cdr3_nt: TGTGCCAGCAGTACTACAGGGAACTACGAGCAGTACTTC
cdr3_aa: CASSTTGNYEQYF

cdr3_length: 16
v_call: TRBV25-1
d_call: -
j_call: TRBJ1-3
clone_size: -
cdr3_nt: TGTGCCAGCAGTGAGCTACAGGGCGCTCCTGGAAACACCATATATTTT
cdr3_aa: CASSELQGAPGNTIYF

cdr3_length: 15
v_call: TRBV9
d_call: -
j_call: TRBJ2-7
clone_size: -
cdr3_nt: TGTGCCAGCAGCGAGGTAGAGGACAGCTCCTACGAGCAGTACTTC
cdr3_aa: CASSEVEDSSYEQYF

cdr3_length: 15
v_call: TRBV11-2
d_call: TRBD2
j_call: TRBJ2-3
clone_size: -
cdr3_nt: TGTGCCAGCAGCCTGGGACTAGCTCTTCCAGATACGCAGTATTTT
cdr3_aa: CASSLGLALPDTQYF

cdr3_length: 16
v_call: TRBV5-5
d_call: -
j_call: TRBJ1-5
clone_size: -
cdr3_nt: TGTGCCAGCAGCTTGGGGACAGTTGGAGCGTATCAGCCCCAGCATTTT
cdr3_aa: CASSLGTVGAYQPQHF

cdr3_length: 16
v_call: TRBV6-5
d_call: -
j_call: TRBJ1-2
clone_size: -
cdr3_nt: TGTGCCAGCAGTTACTCCGGGACAATTCCTCTCTATGGCTACACCTTC
cdr3_aa: CASSYSGTIPLYGYTF

cdr3_length: 17
v_call: TRBV23-1
d_call: -
j_call: TRBJ1-2
clone_size: -
cdr3_nt: TGCGCCAGCAGTCAATCCCCTCGGAAGGACAGCAGATATGGCTACACCTTC
cdr3_aa: CASSQSPRKDSRYGYTF

cdr3_length: 15
v_call: TRBV6-5
d_call: -
j_call: TRBJ2-3
clone_size: -
cdr3_nt: TGTGCCAGCAGTTACAATGGACTATCAACAGATACGCAGTATTTT
cdr3_aa: CASSYNGLSTDTQYF

cdr3_length: 15
v_call: TRBV5-8
d_call: TRBD1
j_call: TRBJ1-2
clone_size: -
cdr3_nt: TGTGCCAGCAGCTTGGGGACAGGGCCTATCCTTGGCTACACCTTC
cdr3_aa: CASSLGTGPILGYTF

cdr3_length: 14
v_call: TRBV6-5
d_call: TRBD1
j_call: TRBJ1-2
clone_size: -
cdr3_nt: TGTGCCAGCAGTTACGGGACAGGGGGCGCGGGCTACACCTTC
cdr3_aa: CASSYGTGGAGYTF

cdr3_length: 15
v_call: TRBV12-5
d_call: TRBD1
j_call: TRBJ1-1
clone_size: -
cdr3_nt: TGTGCTAGTGGTTTGGGCCCCGGGACAGGGGCTGAAGCTTTCTTT
cdr3_aa: CASGLGPGTGAEAFF